This TCR beta chain was obtained from a study of blood T cells in healthy people across ages. Those donating, healthy Caucasian individuals from Russia, were aged roughly 6 to 95. The use of a sample-barcoded 5' primer and a J-beta primer mix characterized a second PCR of roughly 7 to 11 cycles. Researchers report that a template-switch adaptor with 12 random nucleotides tagged each cDNA molecule. MiXCR, run by TCRdb on the 5' RACE reads, gives a single entry per CDR3 protein. The sample lists about 760,000 distinct CDR3 sequences; roughly 50% were seen once. Regarding the study as a whole: Versus aged donors, long-lived donors had higher diversity and more naive CD4+ cells.

This clonotype is a singleton in its sample. Its specificity is not known. The CDR3 covers 17 residues. CDR1 and CDR2 (germline): LGHNA, YSLEER. Sequenced: blood. The chain joins TRBV4-3 to TRBJ2-1; no reliable D call. The assigned J gene may be wrong: the sequence end matches TRBJ2-7 better. The clonotype originates from a man aged 35 to 55 in good health. The CDR3: CASSTTGVGSSYNEQYF. For the CDR3, the DNA is TGCGCCAGCAGCACAACTGGGGTCGGAAGCTCCTACAATGAGCAGTACTTC.